Listed below are T cell receptor beta chains from one sample, sequenced in a study of early T cells in non-severe SARS-CoV-2 infection. One entry per CDR3 protein, called by TCRdb with MiXCR from the 5' RACE reads. Of some 38,000 distinct CDR3 sequences in the sample, 3.5% to 4% were seen once. The sample comprised whole blood. Receptors originate from an adult who was a healthcare worker with PCR-confirmed SARS-CoV-2 infection or an uninfected control (not recorded which). CDR3s include the opening cysteine and the closing phenylalanine or tryptophan. The order of the fields is D gene, J gene, V gene, clone size, CDR3 protein, CDR3 DNA. A D gene is named only where the DNA matches it firmly. Expanded clones get a size class; other rows say once, few or many, or leave the size out.

d_gene: -; j_gene: TRBJ2-7; v_gene: TRBV12-3/TRBV12-4; abundance: few; CDR3aa: CASSLNMMGSSSSYEQYF; CDR3nt: TGTGCCAGCAGTTTAAACATGATGGGCAGTTCCAGCTCCTACGAGCAGTACTTC
d_gene: -; j_gene: TRBJ2-7; v_gene: TRBV10-3; abundance: many; CDR3aa: CAISAMGYEQYF; CDR3nt: TGTGCCATCAGTGCCATGGGCTACGAGCAGTACTTC
d_gene: -; j_gene: TRBJ2-1; v_gene: TRBV27; abundance: -; CDR3aa: CASSLGSEGYNEQFF; CDR3nt: TGTGCCAGCAGTTTAGGGTCGGAGGGTTACAATGAGCAGTTCTTC
d_gene: -; j_gene: TRBJ1-4; v_gene: TRBV6-1; abundance: many; CDR3aa: CASSEGSAGVEKLFF; CDR3nt: TGTGCCAGCAGTGAAGGCTCGGCAGGGGTTGAAAAACTGTTTTTT
d_gene: -; j_gene: TRBJ2-5; v_gene: TRBV19; abundance: few; CDR3aa: CASSIEGEETQYF; CDR3nt: TGTGCCAGTAGTATCGAAGGGGAAGAGACCCAGTACTTC
d_gene: -; j_gene: TRBJ2-1; v_gene: TRBV25-1; abundance: -; CDR3aa: CASSRTTLGNEQFF; CDR3nt: TGTGCCAGCAGCCGGACTACTTTAGGCAATGAGCAGTTCTTC
d_gene: TRBD1; j_gene: TRBJ2-1; v_gene: TRBV5-1; abundance: -; CDR3aa: CASSLRPHRGNEQFF; CDR3nt: TGCGCCAGCAGCTTACGACCACACAGGGGGAATGAGCAGTTCTTC
d_gene: TRBD1; j_gene: TRBJ1-1; v_gene: TRBV28; abundance: many; CDR3aa: CASRPLGTTGDTEAFF; CDR3nt: TGTGCCAGCAGGCCACTGGGGACGACAGGGGACACTGAAGCTTTCTTT
d_gene: -; j_gene: TRBJ1-5; v_gene: TRBV5-1; abundance: many; CDR3aa: CASSLGDGNQPQHF; CDR3nt: TGCGCCAGCAGCTTGGGTGATGGCAATCAGCCCCAGCATTTT
d_gene: TRBD1; j_gene: TRBJ2-2; v_gene: TRBV12-5; abundance: -; CDR3aa: CASGGQIFNTGELFF; CDR3nt: TGTGCTAGTGGGGGACAGATATTTAACACCGGGGAGCTGTTTTTT
d_gene: -; j_gene: TRBJ2-1; v_gene: TRBV5-6; abundance: many; CDR3aa: CASSLGRAVYNEQFF; CDR3nt: TGTGCCAGCAGCTTGGGTCGGGCCGTCTACAATGAGCAGTTCTTC
d_gene: TRBD2; j_gene: TRBJ2-1; v_gene: TRBV6-5; abundance: many; CDR3aa: CASSYSSGGPHNEQFF; CDR3nt: TGTGCCAGCAGTTACTCGTCGGGAGGGCCTCACAATGAGCAGTTCTTC
d_gene: TRBD1; j_gene: TRBJ2-7; v_gene: TRBV5-1; abundance: many; CDR3aa: CASSLGTGSPYEQYF; CDR3nt: TGCGCCAGCAGCTTGGGGACAGGGTCGCCCTACGAGCAGTACTTC
d_gene: -; j_gene: TRBJ2-1; v_gene: TRBV12-3/TRBV12-4; abundance: many; CDR3aa: CASTTPGGVSYNEQFF; CDR3nt: TGTGCCAGCACTACACCAGGGGGGGTTTCCTACAATGAGCAGTTCTTC
d_gene: TRBD2; j_gene: TRBJ2-1; v_gene: TRBV7-9; abundance: many; CDR3aa: CASSLSAGPRGVF; CDR3nt: TGTGCCAGCAGCTTATCCGCGGGTCCCCGGGGGGTCTTC
d_gene: -; j_gene: TRBJ2-3; v_gene: TRBV19; abundance: many; CDR3aa: CASSGQPPTRSVTDTQYF; CDR3nt: TGTGCCAGTAGTGGACAACCCCCGACAAGGTCCGTCACAGATACGCAGTATTTT
d_gene: -; j_gene: TRBJ1-1; v_gene: TRBV9; abundance: few; CDR3aa: CASSLQPNPTEAFF; CDR3nt: TGTGCCAGCAGCCTACAGCCAAACCCCACTGAAGCTTTCTTT
d_gene: -; j_gene: TRBJ2-2; v_gene: TRBV14; abundance: many; CDR3aa: CASSQGPRGELFF; CDR3nt: TGTGCCAGCAGCCAAGGCCCGCGCGGGGAGCTGTTTTTT
d_gene: -; j_gene: TRBJ1-5; v_gene: TRBV7-2; abundance: many; CDR3aa: CASSREESFPGQPQHF; CDR3nt: TGTGCCAGCAGCCGCGAAGAATCCTTCCCGGGCCAGCCCCAGCATTTT
d_gene: -; j_gene: TRBJ2-3; v_gene: TRBV11-2; abundance: many; CDR3aa: CASSFTEPRGTDTQYF; CDR3nt: TGTGCCAGCAGCTTTACAGAGCCAAGGGGCACAGATACGCAGTATTTT
d_gene: -; j_gene: TRBJ2-7; v_gene: TRBV7-2; abundance: many; CDR3aa: CARSSIYTDLSYEQYF; CDR3nt: TGTGCCAGAAGCTCGATTTATACGGATCTGTCCTACGAGCAGTACTTC
d_gene: -; j_gene: TRBJ2-1; v_gene: TRBV15; abundance: many; CDR3aa: CATSREGGSSYNEQFF; CDR3nt: TGTGCCACCAGCAGAGAAGGAGGGAGCTCCTACAATGAGCAGTTCTTC
d_gene: -; j_gene: TRBJ2-4; v_gene: TRBV29-1; abundance: many; CDR3aa: CSVAWGSWDIQYF; CDR3nt: TGCAGCGTTGCCTGGGGCAGTTGGGACATTCAGTACTTC
d_gene: TRBD1; j_gene: TRBJ2-4; v_gene: TRBV12-3/TRBV12-4; abundance: many; CDR3aa: CASSFPAGGIYIQYF; CDR3nt: TGTGCCAGCAGTTTTCCCGCAGGGGGCATCTACATTCAGTACTTC
d_gene: -; j_gene: TRBJ2-5; v_gene: TRBV28; abundance: -; CDR3aa: CASSTVRETQYF; CDR3nt: TGTGCCAGCAGCACAGTGAGGGAGACCCAGTACTTC
d_gene: -; j_gene: TRBJ2-3; v_gene: TRBV30; abundance: few; CDR3aa: CAWTSWDGGADTQYF; CDR3nt: TGTGCCTGGACATCCTGGGACGGAGGTGCAGATACGCAGTATTTT
d_gene: -; j_gene: TRBJ2-7; v_gene: TRBV11-2; abundance: -; CDR3aa: CASSSINRAGNSSYEQYF; CDR3nt: TGTGCCAGCAGCTCGATAAACCGGGCCGGAAATAGCTCCTACGAGCAGTACTTC
d_gene: TRBD1; j_gene: TRBJ1-2; v_gene: TRBV27; abundance: many; CDR3aa: CASSITPQGLHYGYTF; CDR3nt: TGTGCCAGCAGCATTACCCCACAGGGGTTGCACTATGGCTACACCTTC
d_gene: -; j_gene: TRBJ1-1; v_gene: TRBV9; abundance: many; CDR3aa: CASSVGGSDTEAFF; CDR3nt: TGTGCCAGCAGCGTAGGGGGGTCCGACACTGAAGCTTTCTTT